This passage covers 14 T cell receptor beta chains from one sample sequenced in a study of blood T cell repertoires in COVID-19. The protocol was immunoSEQ multiplex PCR, while the TCRdb copy is restricted to in-frame clones and leaves out a portion. Among about 180,000 clones listed, around 89% were seen once. Input material: peripheral blood. The receptors were sampled from a man younger than 35 who had recovered from COVID-19.

This chain connects TRBV7-8 to TRBJ1-1, with D perhaps matching TRBD1 (6 bases). The germline V and J ends were trimmed by 5 bases and 9 bases, with 10 bases remaining between them. CDR3 length equals 11 residues. Per the germline V gene, CDR1 is SGHVS and CDR2 is FQNEAQ. In DNA form, the CDR3 reads TGTGCCAGCAGCCGCGGGACAAAAGCTTTCTTT. It is translated as CASSRGTKAFF.

The genes are TRBV19 and TRBJ1-1; no firm D call. From germline, CDR1 is LNHDA and CDR2 SQIVND (reference sequence). Trimming took 1 base from V and 1 from J, leaving 4 bases between them. The length of the CDR3 is 13 residues. CDR3 nucleotide sequence: TGTGCCAGTAGTATAGGGCAGAACACTGAAGCTTTCTTT. Its translation is CASSIGQNTEAFF.

The chain links TRBV27 to TRBJ2-7, with a possible D match to TRBD2 (6 bases). The germline V gene has CDR1 MNHEY and CDR2 SMNVEV (reference sequence). There are 14 residues in the CDR3. Trimming cost V 8 bases and J 3 bases, with 17 bases left between them. The CDR3 sequence is CASQRAGQNYEQYF. CDR3 nucleotide sequence: TGTGCCAGCCAGCGGGCAGGGCAGAACTACGAGCAGTACTTC.

The chain combines TRBV18 with TRBJ1-4; the match to TRBD1 covers 7 bases. The V gene end was trimmed by 6 bases and the J gene end by 7 bases; junction bases not matched to a gene: 11. This CDR3 has 15 amino acids. The germline gives CDR1 KGHSH, CDR2 LQKENI. The CDR3 protein is CASSGTGEKIEKLFF. CDR3 in DNA: TGTGCCAGCTCGGGAACAGGGGAAAAGATTGAAAAACTGTTTTTT.

The chain employs TRBV29-1 and TRBJ2-7; 7 bases align to TRBD2. V was clipped by 4 bases and J by 4 bases; unmatched bases: 10. The CDR3 runs to 14 residues. From germline, CDR1 is SQVTM and CDR2 ANQGSEA. Here the CDR3 DNA reads TGCAGCGTTGTTGGGTCTAGCGGAAAGTACGAGCAGTACTTC. Residues: CSVVGSSGKYEQYF.

The rearrangement joins TRBV19 to TRBJ1-2, with 10 bases matching TRBD1. The CDR3 runs to 15 residues. V trimming: 5 bases; J trimming: 8 bases; junction bases outside the gene matches: 11. Germline-derived CDR1 and CDR2 are LNHDA and SQIVND (reference sequence). The CDR3 DNA reads as TGTGCCAGTAGTCCGCGGGGACAGGGGATAGGCGGCTACACCTTC. Amino acids: CASSPRGQGIGGYTF.

This rearrangement joins TRBV28 to TRBJ2-7; D might be TRBD1 (6 bases). Deletions cut 8 bases from V and 2 bases from J, with 10 bases between. The CDR3 is made up of 12 amino acids. CDR1 MDHEN and CDR2 SYDVKM come from the germline V gene. This CDR3 reads CASQRTAYEQYF. In DNA form, the CDR3 reads TGTGCCAGCCAAAGGACAGCCTACGAGCAGTACTTC.

CDR3 loop: CASGQGEETQYF. Here the CDR3 DNA reads TGTGCCAGCGGTCAGGGTGAAGAGACCCAGTACTTC. V usage is TRBV5-4 and J usage is TRBJ2-5; TRBD1 might be the D (5 bases). The CDR3 is 12 residues long. The V gene's germline CDR1 is SGHNT and CDR2 YYREEE (reference sequence). V was clipped by 7 bases and J by 3 bases, with 10 bases between them.

As regards this clone: The sample holds other DNA sequences that translate to the same CDR3. The chain has TRBV9 and TRBJ1-1; possibly TRBD1 for D (6 bases). Germline V CDR1 and CDR2: SGDLS, YYNGEE. This CDR3 is built from 13 residues. Between the trimmed V and J ends, which lost 3 bases and 3 bases, there was a span of 9 bases. The CDR3 region is CASSATGYTEAFF. DNA for the CDR3: TGTGCCAGCAGCGCAACAGGGTACACTGAAGCTTTCTTT.

This clone was recorded a few times. V gene TRBV6-5 combines with J gene TRBJ1-1; tentative D call: TRBD1 (6 bases). The CDR3 has 15 amino acids. CDR1 MNHEY and CDR2 SVGAGI come from the germline V gene. Between the trimmed V and J ends, which lost 2 bases and 5 bases, there was a span of 15 bases. CDR3 amino acids: CASSYAIGQGTEAFF. The DNA for the CDR3 is TGTGCCAGCAGTTACGCGATCGGGCAGGGGACTGAAGCTTTCTTT.

The rearrangement uses TRBV7-9 and TRBJ2-7; perhaps TRBD1 as D (6 bases). Germline values: CDR1 SEHNR, CDR2 FQNEAQ (reference sequence). With 5 bases removed from V and 4 bases from J, the gap between germline ends came to 15 bases. This CDR3 is built from 14 residues. CDR3 DNA: TGTGCCAGCAGCGCCCAGGGGTCCCGTTACGAGCAGTACTTC. This codes for CASSAQGSRYEQYF. Full variable domain (missing parts from reference TRBV7-9 and TRBJ2-7): DTGVSQNPRHKITKRGQNVTFRCDPISEHNRLYWYRQTLGQGPEFLTYFQNEAQLEKSRLLSDRFSAERPKGSFSTLEIQRTEQGDSAMYLCASSAQGSRYEQYFGPGTRLTVT.

This clone is a singleton in its sample. V usage is TRBV6-5 and J usage is TRBJ1-4; 9 bases match TRBD1. CDR3 length equals 13 residues. The germline CDR1 and CDR2 sequences are MNHEY and SVGAGI. J gave up 7 bases and V 10 bases, and 7 bases lay outside the gene matches. CDR3 DNA: TGTGCCACCCACGACAGGGGGGTTGAAAAACTGTTTTTT. Its protein product is CATHDRGVEKLFF.

The V gene is TRBV5-6, the J gene TRBJ2-2; 7 positions agree with TRBD1. CDR3 length equals 16 residues. The germline gives CDR1 SGHDT, CDR2 YYEEEE. Trimming took 4 bases from V and 4 from J; bases not matched to a gene: 10. The DNA for the CDR3 is TGTGCCAGCAGCGCGGACAGGAACTTGCTCACCGGGGAGCTGTTTTTT. It encodes CASSADRNLLTGELFF.

Only one count was recorded for this clone. The V gene is TRBV19, the J gene TRBJ1-1; D may be TRBD1 (5 bases). This CDR3 contains 13 residues. With 3 bases removed from V and 4 bases from J, the gap between germline ends came to 9 bases. Germline V CDR1 and CDR2: LNHDA, SQIVND (reference sequence). CDR3 loop: CASSMGGVTEAFF. The CDR3 DNA follows: TGTGCCAGTAGTATGGGAGGGGTCACTGAAGCTTTCTTT.